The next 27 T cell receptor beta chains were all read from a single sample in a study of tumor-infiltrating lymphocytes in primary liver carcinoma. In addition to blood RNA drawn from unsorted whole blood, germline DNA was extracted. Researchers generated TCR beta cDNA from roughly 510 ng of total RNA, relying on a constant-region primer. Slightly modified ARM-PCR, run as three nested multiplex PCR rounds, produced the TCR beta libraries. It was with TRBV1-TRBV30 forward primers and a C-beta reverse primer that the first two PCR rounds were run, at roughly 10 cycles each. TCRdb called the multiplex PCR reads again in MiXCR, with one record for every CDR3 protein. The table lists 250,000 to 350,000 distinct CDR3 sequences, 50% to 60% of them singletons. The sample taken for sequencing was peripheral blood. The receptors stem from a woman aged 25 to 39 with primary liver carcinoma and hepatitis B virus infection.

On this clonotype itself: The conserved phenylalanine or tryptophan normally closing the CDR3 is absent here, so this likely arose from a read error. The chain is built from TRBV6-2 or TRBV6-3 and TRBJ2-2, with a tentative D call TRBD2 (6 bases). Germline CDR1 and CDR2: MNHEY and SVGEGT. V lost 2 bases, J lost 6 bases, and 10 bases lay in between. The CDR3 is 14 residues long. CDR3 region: CASSYGTGAGELFY. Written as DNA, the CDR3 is TGTGCCAGCAGTTACGGGACTGGGGCCGGGGAGCTGTTTTAT.

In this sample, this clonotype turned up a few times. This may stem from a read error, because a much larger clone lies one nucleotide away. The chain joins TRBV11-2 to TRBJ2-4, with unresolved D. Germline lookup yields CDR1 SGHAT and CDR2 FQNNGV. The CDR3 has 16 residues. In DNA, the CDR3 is TGTGCCAACAGCTTGAAGTTATCCCCCCCTGAAAACATTCAGTACTTC. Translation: CANSLKLSPPENIQYF.

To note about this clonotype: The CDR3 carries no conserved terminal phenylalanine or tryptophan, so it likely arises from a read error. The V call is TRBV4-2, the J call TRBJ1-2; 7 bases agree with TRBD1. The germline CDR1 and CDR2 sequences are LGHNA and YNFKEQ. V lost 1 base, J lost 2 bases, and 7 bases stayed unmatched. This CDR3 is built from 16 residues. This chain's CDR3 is CASSQVSGDSNYGYTL. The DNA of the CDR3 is TGTGCCAGCAGCCAAGTGTCCGGGGACAGCAACTATGGCTACACCTTA.

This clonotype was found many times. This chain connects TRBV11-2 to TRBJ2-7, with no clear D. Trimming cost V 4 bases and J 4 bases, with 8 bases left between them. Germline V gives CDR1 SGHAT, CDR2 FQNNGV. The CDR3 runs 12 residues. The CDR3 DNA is TGTGCCAGCAGCTGGGCTGATTACGAGCAGTACTTC. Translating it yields CASSWADYEQYF.

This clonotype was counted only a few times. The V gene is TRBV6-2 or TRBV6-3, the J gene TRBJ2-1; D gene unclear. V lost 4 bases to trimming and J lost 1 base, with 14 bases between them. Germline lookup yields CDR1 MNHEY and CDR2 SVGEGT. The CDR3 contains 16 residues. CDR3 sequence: CASSFLGLGSYNEQFF. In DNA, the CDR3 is TGTGCCAGCAGTTTCTTGGGGTTAGGGTCCTACAATGAGCAGTTCTTC.

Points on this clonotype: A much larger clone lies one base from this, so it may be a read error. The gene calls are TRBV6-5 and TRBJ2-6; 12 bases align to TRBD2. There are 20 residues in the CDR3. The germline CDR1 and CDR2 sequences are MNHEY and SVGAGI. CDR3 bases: TGTGCCAGCAGTTACGGGCTAGCGGGAGGGTTTAGCTCTGGGGCCAACATCCTGACTTTC. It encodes CASSYGLAGGFSSGANILTF.

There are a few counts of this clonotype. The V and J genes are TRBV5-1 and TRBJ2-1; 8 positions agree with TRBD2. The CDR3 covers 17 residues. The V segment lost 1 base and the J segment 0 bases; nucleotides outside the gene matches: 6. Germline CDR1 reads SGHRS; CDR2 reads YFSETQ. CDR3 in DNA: TGCGCCAGCAGCTTGTTTGCCAGCGGGAGCTCCTACAATGAGCAGTTCTTC. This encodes CASSLFASGSSYNEQFF.

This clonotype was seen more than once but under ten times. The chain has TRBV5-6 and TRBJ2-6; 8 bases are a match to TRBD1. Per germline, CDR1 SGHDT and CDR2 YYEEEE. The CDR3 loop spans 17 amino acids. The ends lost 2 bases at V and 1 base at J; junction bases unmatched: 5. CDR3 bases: TGTGCCAGCAGCTTCGGGACAGGTCCTTCTGGGGCCAACGTCCTGACTTTC. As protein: CASSFGTGPSGANVLTF.

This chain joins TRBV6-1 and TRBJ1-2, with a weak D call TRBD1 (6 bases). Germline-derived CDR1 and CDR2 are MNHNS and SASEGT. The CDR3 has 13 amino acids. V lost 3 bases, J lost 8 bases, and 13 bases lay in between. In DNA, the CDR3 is TGTGCCAGCAGTGATGGGGGGGCGCAGGGCTACACCTTC. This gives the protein CASSDGGAQGYTF.

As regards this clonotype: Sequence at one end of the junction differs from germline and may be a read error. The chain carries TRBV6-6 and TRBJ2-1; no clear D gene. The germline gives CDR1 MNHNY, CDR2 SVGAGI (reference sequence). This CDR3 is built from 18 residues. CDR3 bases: TGTGCCAGCAGTTACTCTGCCCCGCGGATGAGCTCCCACAATGAGCAGTTCTTC. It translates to CASSYSAPRMSSHNEQFF.

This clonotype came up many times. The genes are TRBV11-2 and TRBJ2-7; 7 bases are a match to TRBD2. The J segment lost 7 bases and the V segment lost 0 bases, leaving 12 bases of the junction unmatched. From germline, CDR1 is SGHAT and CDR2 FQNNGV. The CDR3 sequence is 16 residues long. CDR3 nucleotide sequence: TGTGCCAGCAGCTTAGATCTGGAGGGAGGGCCGGGAGAGCAGTACTTC. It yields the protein CASSLDLEGGPGEQYF.

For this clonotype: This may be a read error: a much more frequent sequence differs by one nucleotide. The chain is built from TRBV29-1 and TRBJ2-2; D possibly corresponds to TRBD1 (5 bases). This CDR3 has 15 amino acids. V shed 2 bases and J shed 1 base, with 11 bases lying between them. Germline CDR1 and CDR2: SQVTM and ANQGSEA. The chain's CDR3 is CSVELVGLNTGELFF. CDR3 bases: TGCAGCGTTGAACTAGTGGGGCTGAACACCGGGGAGCTGTTTTTT.

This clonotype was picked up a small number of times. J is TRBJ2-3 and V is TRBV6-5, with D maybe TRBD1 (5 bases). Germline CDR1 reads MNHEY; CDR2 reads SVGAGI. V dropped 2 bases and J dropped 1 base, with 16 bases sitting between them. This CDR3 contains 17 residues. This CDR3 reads CASSYLPGSIGTDTQYF. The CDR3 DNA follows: TGTGCCAGCAGTTACCTCCCAGGGTCCATCGGCACAGATACGCAGTATTTT.

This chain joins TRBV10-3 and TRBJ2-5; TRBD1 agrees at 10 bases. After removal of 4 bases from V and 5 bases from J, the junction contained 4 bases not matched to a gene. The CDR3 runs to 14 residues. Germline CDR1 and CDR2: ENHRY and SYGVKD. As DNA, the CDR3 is TGTGCCATCAGTGGGGGACAGGGGTGGGAGACCCAGTACTTC. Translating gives CAISGGQGWETQYF.

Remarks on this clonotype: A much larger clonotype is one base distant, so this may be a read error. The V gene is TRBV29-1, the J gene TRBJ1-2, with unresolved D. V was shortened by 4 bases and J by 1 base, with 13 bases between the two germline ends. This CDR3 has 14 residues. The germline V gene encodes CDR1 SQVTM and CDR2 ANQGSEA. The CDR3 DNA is TGCAGCGTTGGGCGGATAGCCCTTAACTATGGCTACACCTTC. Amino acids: CSVGRIALNYGYTF.

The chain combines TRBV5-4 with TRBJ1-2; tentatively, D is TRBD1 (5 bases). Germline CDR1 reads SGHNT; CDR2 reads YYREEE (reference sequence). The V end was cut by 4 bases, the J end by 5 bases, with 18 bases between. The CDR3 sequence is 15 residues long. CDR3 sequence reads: CASSPGAHGGYGYTF. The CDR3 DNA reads TGTGCCAGCAGCCCCGGGGCCCACGGCGGGTATGGCTACACCTTC.

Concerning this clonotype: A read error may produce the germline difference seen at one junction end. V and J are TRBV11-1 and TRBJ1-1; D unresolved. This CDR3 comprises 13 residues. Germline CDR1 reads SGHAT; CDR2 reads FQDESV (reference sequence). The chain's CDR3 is CASSSFRNTGAFF. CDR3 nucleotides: TGTGCCAGCAGCTCGTTCAGGAACACTGGAGCTTTCTTT.

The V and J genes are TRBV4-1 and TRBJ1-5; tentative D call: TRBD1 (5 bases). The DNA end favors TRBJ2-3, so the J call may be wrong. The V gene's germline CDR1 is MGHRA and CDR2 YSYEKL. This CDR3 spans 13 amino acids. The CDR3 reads CASSQSQGQSQYF. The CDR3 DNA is TGCGCCAGCAGCCAATCCCAGGGTCAGTCCCAGTATTTT.

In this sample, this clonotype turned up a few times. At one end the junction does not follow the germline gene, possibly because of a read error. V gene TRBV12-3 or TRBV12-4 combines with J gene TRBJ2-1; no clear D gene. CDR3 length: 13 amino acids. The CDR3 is CASSLGLLNEQLF. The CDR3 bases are TGTGCCAGCAGTTTAGGGTTACTCAATGAGCAGCTCTTC.

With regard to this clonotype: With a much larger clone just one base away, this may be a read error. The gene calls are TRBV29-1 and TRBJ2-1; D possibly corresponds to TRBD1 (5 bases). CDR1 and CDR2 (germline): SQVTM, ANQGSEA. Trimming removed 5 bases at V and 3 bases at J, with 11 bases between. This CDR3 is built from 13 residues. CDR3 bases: TGCAGCGTTCGAGCAGGGATCTACAATGAGCAGTTCTTC. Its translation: CSVRAGIYNEQFF.

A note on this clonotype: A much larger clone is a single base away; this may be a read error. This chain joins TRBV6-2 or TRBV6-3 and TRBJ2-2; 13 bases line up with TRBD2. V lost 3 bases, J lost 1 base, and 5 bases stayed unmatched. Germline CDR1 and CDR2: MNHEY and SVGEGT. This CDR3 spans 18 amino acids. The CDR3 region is CASSYKTSGGQNTGELFF. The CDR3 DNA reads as TGTGCCAGCAGTTATAAGACTAGCGGGGGGCAGAACACCGGGGAGCTGTTTTTT.

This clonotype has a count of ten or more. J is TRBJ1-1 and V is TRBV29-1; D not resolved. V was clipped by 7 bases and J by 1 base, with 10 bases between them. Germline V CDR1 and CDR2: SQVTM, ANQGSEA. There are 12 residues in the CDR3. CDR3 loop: CSGGRGNTEAFF. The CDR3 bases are TGCAGCGGAGGTCGGGGGAACACTGAAGCTTTCTTT.

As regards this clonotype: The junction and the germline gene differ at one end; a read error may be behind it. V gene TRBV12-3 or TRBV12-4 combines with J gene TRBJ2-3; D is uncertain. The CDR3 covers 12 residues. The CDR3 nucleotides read TGTGCCAACAGTACAAGCCCTGATACGCAGTATTTT. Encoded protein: CANSTSPDTQYF.

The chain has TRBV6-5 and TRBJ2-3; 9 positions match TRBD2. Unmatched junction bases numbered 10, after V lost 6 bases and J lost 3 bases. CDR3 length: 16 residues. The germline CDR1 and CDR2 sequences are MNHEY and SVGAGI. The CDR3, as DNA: TGTGCCAGCAGCACCCAAGCGGGAGGAAGGACAGATACGCAGTATTTT. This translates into CASSTQAGGRTDTQYF.

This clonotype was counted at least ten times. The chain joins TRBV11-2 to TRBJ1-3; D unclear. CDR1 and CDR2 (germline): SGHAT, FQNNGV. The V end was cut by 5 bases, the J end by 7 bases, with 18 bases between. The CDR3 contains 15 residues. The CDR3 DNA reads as TGTGCCAGCAGCCCGACCGACCTAAATCTTAACACCATATATTTT. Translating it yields CASSPTDLNLNTIYF. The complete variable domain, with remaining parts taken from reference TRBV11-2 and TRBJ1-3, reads EAGVAQSPRYKIIEKRQSVAFWCNPISGHATLYWYQQILGQGPKLLIQFQNNGVVDDSQLPKDRFSAERLKGVDSTLKIQPAKLEDSAVYLCASSPTDLNLNTIYFGEGSWLTVV.

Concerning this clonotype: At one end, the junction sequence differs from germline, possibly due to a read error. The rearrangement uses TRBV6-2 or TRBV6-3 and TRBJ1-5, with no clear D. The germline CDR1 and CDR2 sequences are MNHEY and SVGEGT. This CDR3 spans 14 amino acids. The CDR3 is CTSTHLNSNQPQHF. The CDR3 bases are TGTACCAGCACCCACCTGAATAGCAATCAGCCCCAGCATTTT.

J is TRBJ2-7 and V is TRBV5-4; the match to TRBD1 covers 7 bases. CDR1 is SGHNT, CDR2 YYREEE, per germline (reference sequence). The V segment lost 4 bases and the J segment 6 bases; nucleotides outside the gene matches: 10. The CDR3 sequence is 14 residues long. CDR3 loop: CASSTRQGLPEQYF. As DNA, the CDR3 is TGTGCCAGCAGCACGCGACAGGGCCTACCCGAGCAGTACTTC.